The clone carrying this TCR beta chain was detected a few times. Amplified TCR beta CDR3 regions derived from RNA transcripts. Initially, a first-round RT-PCR of the TCR CDR3 employed the HTBI primer set. MiXCR, run by TCRdb on the multiplex PCR reads, gives a single entry per CDR3 protein. The sample lists over 700,000 distinct CDR3 sequences, about two fifths occurring once. V was shortened by 4 bases and J by 1 base, with 13 bases between the two germline ends. CDR1 and CDR2 from the germline V gene are SGHTA and FQGTGA. CDR3 length: 15 residues. Participants, patients aged 18 to 65, had newly diagnosed hyperthyroidism with a duration under 2 months. The data were obtained in a study of T cells in Graves' hyperthyroidism and ophthalmopathy.

Sequencing was done on a sample of blood. The receptor's source is a man aged 18-30 years with Graves' hyperthyroidism. The chain couples TRBV7-3 to TRBJ2-5; no clear D gene. The CDR3 here is CASSSSTLPQETQYF. In DNA, the CDR3 is TGTGCCAGCAGCTCCTCGACCTTACCCCAAGAGACCCAGTACTTC.